The present T cell receptor beta chain was sequenced within a study of cytomegalovirus exposure and HLA in healthy donors. A multiplex PCR was run with 60 Vbeta primers and 13 Jbeta primers. Data came from immunoSEQ multiplex PCR; TCRdb stores just in-frame clones and leaves some out. Its listing shows roughly 72,000 clones. CDR1 is SGHAT, CDR2 FQNNGV, per germline. Trimming pared 5 bases from V and 6 bases from J, leaving 14 bases between. CDR3 size: 14 residues. The receptor's source is a man between 18 and 35 years old in good health and CMV-seropositive. The chain links TRBV11-2 to TRBJ2-4; D perhaps matches TRBD2 (6 bases). Sequencing was carried out using PBMCs. The CDR3 is CASSLAGTGNIQYF. The DNA of the CDR3 is TGTGCCAGCAGCCTAGCCGGGACTGGAAACATTCAGTACTTC.